One sample yielded the 24 T cell receptor beta chains listed below, sequenced in a study of shared clonotypes between healthy human individuals. Libraries were prepared by immunoSEQ multiplex PCR; TCRdb keeps only in-frame clonotypes and omits some of them. The sample carries under 600,000 clones, 75% to 80% recorded once. Sample: PBMCs. Receptors originate from a woman between 35 and 50 years old in good health. Some clones in this sample may be carry-over from other donors' samples.

The chain links TRBV13 to TRBJ2-2; 7 bases agree with TRBD1. CDR1 and CDR2 from the germline V gene are PRHDT and FYEKMQ (reference sequence). This CDR3 has 19 residues. Trimming took 0 bases from V and 3 from J; bases not matched to a gene: 13. CDR3 protein: CASSLGHSPRTGDTGELFF. CDR3 DNA sequence: TGTGCCAGCAGCTTAGGCCACAGTCCGCGGACAGGAGACACCGGGGAGCTGTTTTTT. The full variable domain, in which reference TRBV13 and TRBJ2-2 provide the parts outside the CDR3, is AAGVIQSPRHLIKEKRETATLKCYPIPRHDTVYWYQQGPGQDPQFLISFYEKMQSDKGSIPDRFSAQQFSDYHSELNMSSLELGDSALYFCASSLGHSPRTGDTGELFFGEGSRLTVL.

This clone was seen more than once but under ten times. The rearrangement links TRBV19 to TRBJ2-3; 7 nucleotides align to TRBD1. The germline CDR1 and CDR2 sequences are LNHDA and SQIVND (reference sequence). Germline trimming cut 6 bases from V and 1 base from J; bases unmatched to any gene: 10. This CDR3 is built from 16 residues. The CDR3 DNA sequence: TGTGCCAGTAGCGAATTGAACAGGGGCGGCACAGATACGCAGTATTTT. It translates to CASSELNRGGTDTQYF.

The chain joins TRBV29-1 to TRBJ1-1; D call uncertain. Germline assignment: CDR1 SQVTM and CDR2 ANQGSEA. The CDR3 is made up of 11 amino acids. The germline V and J ends were trimmed by 4 bases and 4 bases, with 7 bases remaining between them. This chain's CDR3 is CSVGETTEAFF. The CDR3 bases are TGCAGCGTTGGTGAAACCACTGAAGCTTTCTTT.

The CDR3 is CASRRRVSGSRSDTQYF. The CDR3 DNA reads TGTGCCAGCAGACGGAGGGTTAGCGGGAGCCGGTCAGATACGCAGTATTTT. This chain connects TRBV7-3 to TRBJ2-3; 9 positions agree with TRBD2. After removal of 6 bases from V and 4 bases from J, the junction contained 14 bases not matched to a gene. Germline V lookup: CDR1 SGHTA, CDR2 FQGTGA. The CDR3 runs 17 residues.

This rearrangement joins TRBV7-8 to TRBJ2-2; 8 bases agree with TRBD2. V shed 0 bases and J 1 base; nucleotides not matched to a gene: 1. From germline, CDR1 is SGHVS and CDR2 FQNEAQ. This CDR3 is 16 amino acids long. CDR3 protein: CASSLALAENTGELFF. The CDR3 DNA reads as TGTGCCAGCAGCTTAGCACTAGCGGAGAACACCGGGGAGCTGTTTTTT.

Note on this clone: Distinct nucleotide sequences in the sample also encode this CDR3. CDR3 sequence: CASSLAGGTDTQYF. CDR3 coding DNA: TGCGCCAGCAGTTTAGCGGGAGGGACAGATACGCAGTATTTT. The chain carries TRBV5-1 and TRBJ2-3; 11 bases fit TRBD2. The CDR3 length is 14 residues. In germline, CDR1 is SGHRS, CDR2 YFSETQ. V lost 5 bases, J lost 3 bases, and 2 bases stayed unmatched.

V and J are TRBV9 and TRBJ2-3; D gene ambiguous. Per germline, CDR1 SGDLS and CDR2 YYNGEE. The ends were cut back, 4 bases at V and 3 bases at J, with 9 bases in the middle. The CDR3 length is 13 residues. Written as DNA, the CDR3 is TGTGCCAGCAGCCCAGTGGGAACAGATACGCAGTATTTT. Translated: CASSPVGTDTQYF.

The chain links TRBV5-1 to TRBJ2-5, with D uncertain. Trimming took 4 bases from V and 1 from J, leaving 8 bases between them. The CDR3 contains 13 residues. The germline V gene encodes CDR1 SGHRS and CDR2 YFSETQ. DNA for the CDR3: TGCGCCAGCAGCCCGTGGGGCCAAGAGACCCAGTACTTC. Protein product: CASSPWGQETQYF.

The V gene is TRBV10-3, the J gene TRBJ1-5; TRBD1 might be the D (6 bases). This CDR3 contains 14 residues. Between the trimmed V and J ends, which lost 2 bases and 7 bases, there was a span of 12 bases. The germline V gene encodes CDR1 ENHRY and CDR2 SYGVKD. The DNA for the CDR3 is TGTGCCATCAGTGAGGGGGGCGTAGGGCAGCCCCAGCATTTT. The encoded protein is CAISEGGVGQPQHF.

The rearrangement joins TRBV19 to TRBJ1-1, with D uncertain. V dropped 9 bases and J dropped 5 bases, with 13 bases sitting between them. CDR1 is LNHDA, CDR2 SQIVND, per germline (reference sequence). The CDR3 has 12 residues. CDR3 sequence: CARSFSNTEAFF. DNA for the CDR3: TGTGCCAGGTCTTTCAGCAATACTGAAGCTTTCTTT.

This rearrangement joins TRBV7-2 to TRBJ1-1; 9 bases line up with TRBD1. CDR3 size: 15 residues. Trimming cost V 5 bases and J 7 bases; bases outside gene matches: 11. CDR1 and CDR2 (germline): SGHTA, FQGNSA. This CDR3 is CASSIQPGQGFEAFF. The CDR3, as DNA: TGTGCCAGCAGCATACAACCGGGACAGGGTTTTGAAGCTTTCTTT.

Only one count was recorded for this clone. The rearrangement joins TRBV10-3 to TRBJ2-1; 7 bases are a match to TRBD2. With 1 base clipped from V and 4 bases from J, the junction kept 10 bases outside the gene matches. The CDR3 loop spans 17 amino acids. CDR1 is ENHRY and CDR2 is SYGVKD in the germline V gene. The CDR3 DNA sequence: TGTGCCATCAGTGAGTTCCGCGGGAGACGAAATTACAATGAGCAGTTCTTC. It codes for CAISEFRGRRNYNEQFF.

The V gene is TRBV25-1, the J gene TRBJ1-1, with D tentatively TRBD1 (5 bases). CDR3 length: 17 amino acids. Germline CDR1 MGHDK, CDR2 SYGVNS. Deletions cut 0 bases from V and 1 base from J, with 15 bases between. CDR3 DNA: TGTGCCAGCAGTGAATATGAGACTGGGCAGGGGAACACTGAAGCTTTCTTT. Its protein product is CASSEYETGQGNTEAFF.

This chain uses TRBV9 with TRBJ2-5; TRBD2 might be the D (5 bases). Trimming shortened V by 0 bases and J by 0 bases, and 6 bases separated the two germline ends. In germline, CDR1 is SGDLS, CDR2 YYNGEE. The CDR3 covers 14 residues. CDR3: CASSVGGYQETQYF. The CDR3, as DNA: TGTGCCAGCAGCGTAGGCGGGTACCAAGAGACCCAGTACTTC.

The CDR3 sequence: CASSSRGQSTGELFF. The DNA for the CDR3 is TGTGCCAGCAGTTCGAGGGGGCAGTCCACCGGGGAGCTGTTTTTT. This rearrangement joins TRBV27 to TRBJ2-2, with 7 bases aligning to TRBD1. Germline assignment: CDR1 MNHEY and CDR2 SMNVEV (reference sequence). This CDR3 has 15 residues. V shed 4 bases, J shed 4 bases, and the junction held 6 bases outside the gene matches.

The V gene is TRBV2, the J gene TRBJ1-4; no clear D gene. The CDR3 runs 14 residues. Germline assignment: CDR1 SNHLY and CDR2 FYNNEI. The V and J ends lost 2 bases and 7 bases respectively, with 11 bases between them. The chain's CDR3 is CASSEKGFGEKLFF. The CDR3 DNA reads TGTGCCAGCAGTGAAAAGGGTTTTGGTGAAAAACTGTTTTTT.

This clone has just a few counts. The chain carries TRBV28 and TRBJ1-1; D is unclear. This CDR3 contains 13 residues. The V end lost 7 bases, the J end lost 7 bases, and 16 bases lay between the germline ends. Germline V gives CDR1 MDHEN, CDR2 SYDVKM. DNA of the CDR3: TGTGCCAGCACCAATCAGGAGGTCCGTGAAGCTTTCTTT. Protein: CASTNQEVREAFF.

This clone was detected many times. The chain combines TRBV27 with TRBJ1-1; the D gene is possibly TRBD1 (5 bases). CDR1 and CDR2 (germline): MNHEY, SMNVEV (reference sequence). Trimming removed 10 bases at V and 1 base at J, with 7 bases between. The CDR3 contains 11 residues. The CDR3 bases are TGTGCCAAGACAGAGAACACTGAAGCTTTCTTT. It is translated as CAKTENTEAFF.

V usage is TRBV29-1 and J usage is TRBJ2-2; 15 nucleotides align to TRBD2. The CDR3 runs 16 residues. V was clipped by 7 bases and J by 6 bases; unmatched bases: 9. Germline CDR1 is SQVTM and CDR2 is ANQGSEA. The chain's CDR3 is CSATRTSGRAPGELFF. The CDR3, as DNA: TGCAGCGCAACTAGGACTAGCGGGAGGGCCCCCGGGGAGCTGTTTTTT.

V usage is TRBV9 and J usage is TRBJ2-3; 9 bases map to TRBD1. This CDR3 region has 17 residues. V was clipped by 3 bases and J by 1 base; unmatched bases: 9. CDR1 SGDLS and CDR2 YYNGEE come from the germline V gene. The CDR3 DNA follows: TGTGCCAGCAGCGCCCGAGGACAGGGGTCGGGCACAGATACGCAGTATTTT. Translation gives CASSARGQGSGTDTQYF.

The CDR3 DNA reads as TGTGCCAGCAGGTCGAGTCAGGGTCGGGGCTACACCTTC. Translating it yields CASRSSQGRGYTF. This rearrangement joins TRBV28 to TRBJ1-2, with D possibly being TRBD1 (5 bases). CDR1 is MDHEN and CDR2 is SYDVKM in the germline V gene. Trimming removed 6 bases at V and 8 bases at J, with 16 bases between. The CDR3 runs 13 residues.

The rearrangement links TRBV28 to TRBJ1-5; D remains ambiguous. Germline CDR1 and CDR2: MDHEN and SYDVKM. V dropped 6 bases and J dropped 10 bases, with 7 bases sitting between them. The CDR3 is made up of 10 amino acids. The CDR3 sequence is CASSFNPQHF. The CDR3 DNA reads as TGTGCCAGCAGCTTCAATCCCCAGCATTTT.

In nucleotides, the CDR3 is TGTGCCAGTAAGGAAGTGTTTGAAACTGAAGCTTTCTTT. Protein product: CASKEVFETEAFF. The chain joins TRBV19 to TRBJ1-1; no definite D call. The germline V gene has CDR1 LNHDA and CDR2 SQIVND (reference sequence). Trimming shortened V by 7 bases and J by 5 bases, and 14 bases separated the two germline ends. The CDR3 is made up of 13 amino acids.

This sequence joins TRBV11-2 and TRBJ2-3; TRBD2 matches 10 bases. Germline-derived CDR1 and CDR2 are SGHAT and FQNNGV. Trimming at V came to 1 base and at J to 6 bases, leaving 7 bases not matched to a gene. The CDR3 is 16 amino acids. The CDR3 spells CASSLGLAGARDTQYF. The CDR3 nucleotides read TGTGCCAGCAGCTTAGGGCTAGCGGGAGCCAGGGATACGCAGTATTTT.